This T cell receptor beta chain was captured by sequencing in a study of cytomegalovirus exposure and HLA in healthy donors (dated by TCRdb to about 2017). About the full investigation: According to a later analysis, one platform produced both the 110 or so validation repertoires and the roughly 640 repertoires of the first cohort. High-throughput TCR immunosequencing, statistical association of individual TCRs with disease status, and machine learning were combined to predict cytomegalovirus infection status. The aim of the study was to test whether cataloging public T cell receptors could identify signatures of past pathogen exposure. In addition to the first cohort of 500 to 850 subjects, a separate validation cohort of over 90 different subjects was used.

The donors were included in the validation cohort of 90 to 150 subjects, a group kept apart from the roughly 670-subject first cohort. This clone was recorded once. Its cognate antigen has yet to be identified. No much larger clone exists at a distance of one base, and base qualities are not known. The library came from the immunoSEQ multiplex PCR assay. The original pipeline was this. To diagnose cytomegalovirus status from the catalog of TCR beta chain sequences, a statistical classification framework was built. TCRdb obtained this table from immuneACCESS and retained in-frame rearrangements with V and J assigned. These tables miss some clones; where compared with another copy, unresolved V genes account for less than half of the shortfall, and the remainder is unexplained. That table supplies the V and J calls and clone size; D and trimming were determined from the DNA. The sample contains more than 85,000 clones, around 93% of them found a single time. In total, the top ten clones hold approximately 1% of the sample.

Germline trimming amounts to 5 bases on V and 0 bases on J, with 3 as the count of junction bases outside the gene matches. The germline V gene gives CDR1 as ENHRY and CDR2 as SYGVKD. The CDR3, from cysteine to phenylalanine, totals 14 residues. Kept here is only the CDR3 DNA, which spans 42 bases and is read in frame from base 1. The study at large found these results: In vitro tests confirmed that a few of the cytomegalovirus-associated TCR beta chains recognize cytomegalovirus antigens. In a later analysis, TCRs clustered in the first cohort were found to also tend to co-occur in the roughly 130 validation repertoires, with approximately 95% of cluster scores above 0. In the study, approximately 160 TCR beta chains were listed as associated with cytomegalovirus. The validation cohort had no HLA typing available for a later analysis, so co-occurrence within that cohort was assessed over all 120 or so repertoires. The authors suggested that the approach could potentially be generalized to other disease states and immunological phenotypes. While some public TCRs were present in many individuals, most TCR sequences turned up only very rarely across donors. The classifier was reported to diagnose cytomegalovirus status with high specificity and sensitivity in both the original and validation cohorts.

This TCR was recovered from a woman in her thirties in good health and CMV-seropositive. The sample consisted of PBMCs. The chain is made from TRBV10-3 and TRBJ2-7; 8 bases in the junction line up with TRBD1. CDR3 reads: CAISSTGDSYEQYF. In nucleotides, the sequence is TGTGCCATCAGTTCGACAGGGGACTCCTACGAGCAGTACTTC.